A selection of T cell receptor beta chains follows, all from one sample in a study of T-cell memory formation after mild COVID-19. TCRdb processed the 5' RACE reads anew with MiXCR; each CDR3 protein has one entry. The top ten hold 22% of the sample, which has around 250,000 distinct CDR3 sequences, 16% seen once. Sequenced sample: PBMCs or a T cell subset sorted from them (not recorded which). The receptors shown here come from a man between 18 and 35 years old who had mild COVID-19 (a few samples of this study predate the infection). Cell type and time point are not known. Each CDR3 is given without its conserved first and last residue. The order of the fields is clone size, CDR3 length, V gene, J gene, CDR3 protein. Rows give clone size only sometimes, using once, few, many, or a class for an expanded clone.

few,10,TRBV2,TRBJ1-6,ASGAVGSPLH
few,13,TRBV7-2,TRBJ2-5,ASSLTSGVRETQY
many,12,TRBV5-6,TRBJ2-5,ASSWSRVRETQY
many,14,TRBV15,TRBJ2-3,ATSTAPGHYTDTQY
NA,13,TRBV5-1,TRBJ2-4,ASSLSEFAKNIQY
NA,15,TRBV5-1,TRBJ1-6,ASSFLWDSGGNSPLH
many,10,TRBV5-1,TRBJ1-1,ASSLYGTEAF
few,11,TRBV5-6,TRBJ2-7,ASSSDGSYEQY
few,12,TRBV7-9,TRBJ2-1,ASSHTEKYNEQF
NA,12,TRBV20-1,TRBJ2-4,SARVRDNKNIQY
NA,14,TRBV5-1,TRBJ2-3,ASSPVGTGVTDTQY
once,12,TRBV7-9,TRBJ1-1,ASSRGQGATEAF
few,12,TRBV6-5,TRBJ2-5,ASSYLGGQETQY
NA,10,TRBV24-1,TRBJ2-3,ATSARGDTQY
NA,10,TRBV6-6,TRBJ2-3,ASSAETDTQY
many,12,TRBV9,TRBJ2-1,ASRPLSSYNEQF
few,14,TRBV11-3,TRBJ2-1,ASSQGTSGGYNEQF
NA,11,TRBV20-1,TRBJ1-1,SARDRTNTEAF
NA,13,TRBV7-9,TRBJ1-2,ASSPGGPPYDGYT
few,12,TRBV7-9,TRBJ1-3,ASSFTNSGNTIY
few,11,TRBV7-9,TRBJ2-1,ASSPGLPNEQF
few,15,TRBV4-3,TRBJ2-3,ASRTNEAGGPLDTQY